This paragraph reports one T cell receptor beta chain. Its antigen is unidentified. The data were taken from a study of Ad26.COV2.S vaccination and SARS-CoV-2 variants. Points from the study as a whole: Total T cell responses were possibly underestimated by TCR breadth and depth analyses.

The protocol was immunoSEQ multiplex PCR, while the TCRdb copy is restricted to in-frame clones and leaves out a portion. Of roughly 390,000 clones listed, less than 90% are singletons. Treatment in this sample: roughly 19 received Ad26.COV2.S at low or high dose, single or two shots; roughly 5 received placebo; per-sample allocation not given. Collection of the samples took place on day 63 after the first injection of vaccine or placebo. Per germline, CDR1 DFQATT and CDR2 SNEGSKA (reference sequence). V lost 3 bases, J lost 3 bases, and 7 bases stayed unmatched. This CDR3 contains 14 residues. The sample here was peripheral blood, taken in a trial of Ad26.COV2.S vaccine versus placebo. V and J are TRBV20-1 and TRBJ2-5; 7 bases match TRBD1. The TCR was taken from a person aged 18 to 65 who received the Ad26.COV2.S COVID-19 vaccine or a placebo. The CDR3 loop reads CSASLVRGKETQYF. CDR3 nucleotides: TGCAGTGCTAGTTTAGTCAGGGGGAAAGAGACCCAGTACTTC.